The 5 T cell receptor beta chains listed next were all sequenced from one sample in a study of shared clonotypes between healthy human individuals. Only in-frame clones appear in the TCRdb table, and some are missing; sequencing was by immunoSEQ multiplex PCR. The table includes a few million clones, 90% to 95% detected once. The sample was naive CD4+ T cells from PBMCs. Sample subset: CD45RA+ positively selected. All receptors derive from a man aged 18-30 years in good health. Some clones in this sample may be carry-over from other donors' samples.

This chain joins TRBV2 and TRBJ2-4; a possible D gene is TRBD2 (5 bases). This CDR3 contains 14 residues. Germline lookup yields CDR1 SNHLY and CDR2 FYNNEI. The V and J ends lost 0 bases and 7 bases respectively, with 10 bases between them. CDR3 residues: CASSEARGLNIQYF. The CDR3 coding sequence is TGTGCCAGCAGTGAAGCGAGAGGACTGAACATTCAGTACTTC.

The chain couples TRBV11-2 to TRBJ2-3; 7 positions match TRBD2. Trimming cost V 5 bases and J 0 bases; bases outside gene matches: 8. From germline, CDR1 is SGHAT and CDR2 FQNNGV. There are 16 residues in the CDR3. CDR3: CASSPYSGPSTDTQYF. The CDR3 nucleotides read TGTGCCAGCAGCCCATATAGCGGGCCTAGCACAGATACGCAGTATTTT.

The chain carries TRBV6-1 and TRBJ1-2, with a possible D match to TRBD1 (6 bases). Germline V gene lookup returns CDR1 MNHNS and CDR2 SASEGT. Trimming left V 8 bases short and J 4 bases short, with 14 bases between. The CDR3 length is 13 residues. CDR3: CASPKTTGYGYTF. CDR3 DNA sequence: TGTGCCAGCCCAAAAACGACAGGCTATGGCTACACCTTC.

The rearrangement links TRBV5-1 to TRBJ1-1; D possibly corresponds to TRBD1 (5 bases). Trimming took 5 bases from V and 4 from J, leaving 9 bases between them. The germline gives CDR1 SGHRS, CDR2 YFSETQ. The CDR3 length is 12 residues. Written as DNA, the CDR3 is TGCGCCAGCAGGGAAAGGGGCACTGAAGCTTTCTTT. The encoded protein is CASRERGTEAFF.

The rearrangement uses TRBV5-4 and TRBJ2-7, with 9 positions matching TRBD2. The CDR3 spans 15 residues. Trimming removed 1 base from V and 0 bases from J; junction bases left unmatched: 2. Germline CDR1 SGHNT, CDR2 YYREEE (reference sequence). The CDR3 bases are TGTGCCAGCAGCTTGCCTAGCGGGACCTCCTACGAGCAGTACTTC. This gives the protein CASSLPSGTSYEQYF. The variable domain in full, with the rest retrieved from reference TRBV5-4 and TRBJ2-7, is ETGVTQSPTHLIKTRGQQVTLRCSSQSGHNTVSWYQQALGQGPQFIFQYYREEENGRGNFPPRFSGLQFPNYSSELNVNALELDDSALYLCASSLPSGTSYEQYFGPGTRLTVT.